This T cell receptor (beta chain) was recovered during a study of T cells after yellow fever vaccination. Whole-study context: With SMART-Seq v4 Ultra Low Input, the fractions containing low cell numbers were prepared. Study findings and constraints: Subsequent booster samples again held most clones from primary vaccination (under 98% CD4, 88% CD8). CD4 and CD8 compartments shared a small share of clonotypes, likely from convergent recombination.

This clonotype was observed a few times. What it binds is not known. UMIs and a universal primer site were added when TCR cDNA was made by 5'RACE template switching. TCRdb ran MiXCR on the 5' RACE reads and lists one entry per CDR3 protein. Of nearly 350,000 distinct CDR3 sequences listed, around 8.1% are singletons. Per the germline V gene, CDR1 is SGHAT and CDR2 is FQNNGV. This CDR3 region has 16 residues. Between the trimmed V and J ends, which lost 5 bases and 4 bases, there was a span of 20 bases. The origin of this receptor is a man aged 18 to 29 who received the YFV17D yellow fever vaccine. The sample in question was PBMCs, obtained approximately 47 days after the first yellow fever vaccination. This chain joins TRBV11-2 and TRBJ1-2; D might be TRBD1 (6 bases). CDR3 sequence: CASSPRQAREGYGYTF. CDR3 bases: TGTGCCAGCAGCCCAAGACAGGCCCGGGAGGGCTATGGCTACACCTTC.